This is a list of T cell receptor beta chains from one sample in a study of T cell changes during pregnancy in multiple sclerosis. TCRdb's copy holds only in-frame clones and misses some; the assay was immunoSEQ multiplex PCR. There are 55,000 to 80,000 clones in the sample; 80% to 95% occur only once, and around 3% lies in the top ten. The specimen comprised CD8+ T cells from peripheral blood mononuclear cells, sampled in the second trimester of pregnancy. The receptor set was obtained from a female donor with multiple sclerosis, enrolled in a pregnancy study. Both conserved end residues are part of each CDR3. The order of the fields is J gene, clone size, V gene, D gene, CDR3 DNA, CDR3 protein. D genes are given only for firm matches. Size values are once, few and many counts, or a class for expanded clones, and some rows have none.

j_call: TRBJ1-1
clone_size: NA
v_call: TRBV6-5
d_call: NA
cdr3_nt: TGTGCCAGCGATTCTGGGACTGGGGGCACTGAAGCTTTCTTT
cdr3_aa: CASDSGTGGTEAFF

j_call: TRBJ2-1
clone_size: NA
v_call: TRBV13
d_call: NA
cdr3_nt: TGTGCCAGCAGTCCAGGACAGCGACCCTCCTACAATGAGCAGTTCTTC
cdr3_aa: CASSPGQRPSYNEQFF

j_call: TRBJ2-7
clone_size: NA
v_call: TRBV9
d_call: TRBD2
cdr3_nt: TGTGCCAGCAGCCCCCACCGGACTAGCGGTTCCTACGAGCAGTACTTC
cdr3_aa: CASSPHRTSGSYEQYF

j_call: TRBJ2-7
clone_size: NA
v_call: TRBV28
d_call: TRBD2
cdr3_nt: TGTGCCAGCAGTTTCTTGGGGGGGGGCGAGCAGTACTTC
cdr3_aa: CASSFLGGGEQYF

j_call: TRBJ2-7
clone_size: NA
v_call: TRBV28
d_call: TRBD2
cdr3_nt: TGTGCCAGCAGTTTATATGAGCGGGAGGTCGAGCAGTACTTC
cdr3_aa: CASSLYEREVEQYF

j_call: TRBJ2-2
clone_size: once
v_call: TRBV29-1
d_call: TRBD1
cdr3_nt: TGCAGCGCCGCCCGGGACAGCCTCACCGGGGAGCTGTTTTTT
cdr3_aa: CSAARDSLTGELFF

j_call: TRBJ1-4
clone_size: NA
v_call: TRBV7-6
d_call: TRBD1
cdr3_nt: TGTGCCAGCAGCTTGGGGACAGGGCCATCCTCAACTAATGAAAAACTGTTTTTT
cdr3_aa: CASSLGTGPSSTNEKLFF

j_call: TRBJ2-1
clone_size: NA
v_call: TRBV4-3
d_call: TRBD2
cdr3_nt: TGCGCCAGCAGCCAGCTAGGGGGCGGGAGGGGGTACAATGAGCAGTTCTTC
cdr3_aa: CASSQLGGGRGYNEQFF

j_call: TRBJ1-2
clone_size: NA
v_call: TRBV2
d_call: TRBD1
cdr3_nt: TGTGCCAACGAAGGGACAGACTATCTGGGAAACTATGGCTACACCTTC
cdr3_aa: CANEGTDYLGNYGYTF

j_call: TRBJ2-1
clone_size: NA
v_call: TRBV10-2
d_call: NA
cdr3_nt: TGCGCCACAATGGGGGGACGGGAGCAGTTCTTC
cdr3_aa: CATMGGREQFF

j_call: TRBJ1-1
clone_size: NA
v_call: TRBV28
d_call: TRBD1
cdr3_nt: TGTGCCAGCAGTGCCCTTCGGACAGGGGCTCTGAACACTGAAGCTTTCTTT
cdr3_aa: CASSALRTGALNTEAFF

j_call: TRBJ2-1
clone_size: once
v_call: TRBV7-8
d_call: TRBD1
cdr3_nt: TGTGCCAGCAGCCGGATTCAGGACAGGGAGGACAATGAGCAGTTCTTC
cdr3_aa: CASSRIQDREDNEQFF

j_call: TRBJ2-6
clone_size: once
v_call: TRBV18
d_call: TRBD1
cdr3_nt: TGTGCCAGCTCACCCCGACAGGGGGCGGACTCTGGGGCCAACGTCCTGACTTTC
cdr3_aa: CASSPRQGADSGANVLTF

j_call: TRBJ2-7
clone_size: NA
v_call: TRBV7-9
d_call: NA
cdr3_nt: TGTGCCAGCAGCACCCAGAGGTCGTCTTACGAGCAGTACTTC
cdr3_aa: CASSTQRSSYEQYF

j_call: TRBJ2-7
clone_size: once
v_call: TRBV5-1
d_call: TRBD2
cdr3_nt: TGCGCCAGCAGCTTGGGAACTAGCGGTAGCTCCTACGAGCAGTACTTC
cdr3_aa: CASSLGTSGSSYEQYF

j_call: TRBJ2-7
clone_size: NA
v_call: TRBV9
d_call: TRBD2
cdr3_nt: TGTGCCAGCAGCGTGGGGTCAGCGGGAACTCCCGAGCAGTACTTC
cdr3_aa: CASSVGSAGTPEQYF

j_call: TRBJ2-2
clone_size: once
v_call: TRBV27
d_call: NA
cdr3_nt: TGTGCCAGCAGTTTTCTTGTTACGACAGGACCTCCGAACACCGGGGAGCTGTTTTTT
cdr3_aa: CASSFLVTTGPPNTGELFF

j_call: TRBJ2-7
clone_size: once
v_call: TRBV4-1
d_call: NA
cdr3_nt: TGCGCCAGCAGCCAAGTAACAGGGAGCGAGCAGTACTTC
cdr3_aa: CASSQVTGSEQYF

j_call: TRBJ1-1
clone_size: NA
v_call: TRBV9
d_call: TRBD1
cdr3_nt: TGTGCCAGCAGCTATACCGGGACAGCGAACACTGAAGCTTTCTTT
cdr3_aa: CASSYTGTANTEAFF

j_call: TRBJ2-1
clone_size: NA
v_call: TRBV19
d_call: NA
cdr3_nt: TGTGCCAGTACCCAGGCGTTCCACAATGAGCAGTTCTTC
cdr3_aa: CASTQAFHNEQFF

j_call: TRBJ2-1
clone_size: NA
v_call: TRBV13
d_call: TRBD1
cdr3_nt: TGTGCCAGCAGCTTAGGGGGACAGGGTGACAATGAGCAGTTCTTC
cdr3_aa: CASSLGGQGDNEQFF

j_call: TRBJ2-7
clone_size: NA
v_call: TRBV28
d_call: NA
cdr3_nt: TGTGCCAGCAGTTCTGGCCACGAGCAGTACTTC
cdr3_aa: CASSSGHEQYF

j_call: TRBJ1-1
clone_size: NA
v_call: TRBV9
d_call: TRBD1
cdr3_nt: TGTGCCAGCAGCGTAGTCCGGACAGGGTTAGGTGAAGCTTTCTTT
cdr3_aa: CASSVVRTGLGEAFF

j_call: TRBJ2-5
clone_size: once
v_call: TRBV1
d_call: NA
cdr3_nt: TGCACCAGCAGGGGAACCGGGACTAGCGGGACAAAGACCCAGTACTTC
cdr3_aa: CTSRGTGTSGTKTQYF

j_call: TRBJ2-5
clone_size: NA
v_call: TRBV7-9
d_call: NA
cdr3_nt: TGTGCCAGCAGCTTAGTGTCTAGCAAAGAGACCCAGTACTTC
cdr3_aa: CASSLVSSKETQYF

j_call: TRBJ2-1
clone_size: NA
v_call: TRBV19
d_call: NA
cdr3_nt: TGTGCCAGTAGTCCCTTCGGAGGGGCGTCCTACAATGAGCAGTTCTTC
cdr3_aa: CASSPFGGASYNEQFF

j_call: TRBJ1-1
clone_size: once
v_call: TRBV6-1
d_call: NA
cdr3_nt: TGTGCCAGCAGGTGGTCGGGGGGCTCCGAAGCTTTCTTT
cdr3_aa: CASRWSGGSEAFF

j_call: TRBJ1-1
clone_size: NA
v_call: TRBV6-1
d_call: NA
cdr3_nt: TGTGCCAGCAGTGAACAGGGATACACTGAAGCTTTCTTT
cdr3_aa: CASSEQGYTEAFF

j_call: TRBJ2-5
clone_size: NA
v_call: TRBV7-9
d_call: NA
cdr3_nt: TGTGCCAGCAGCTTAGCGGTTACAGGACAAGAGACCCAGTACTTC
cdr3_aa: CASSLAVTGQETQYF

j_call: TRBJ2-7
clone_size: NA
v_call: TRBV7-9
d_call: TRBD2
cdr3_nt: TGTGCCAGCAGCCGCCCTGGCGGGAGTGCGGGCGAGCAGTACTTC
cdr3_aa: CASSRPGGSAGEQYF

j_call: TRBJ2-1
clone_size: NA
v_call: TRBV9
d_call: NA
cdr3_nt: TGTGCCAGCAGCTCCCCACTCCGGTGGAATGAGCAGTTCTTC
cdr3_aa: CASSSPLRWNEQFF

j_call: TRBJ2-7
clone_size: NA
v_call: TRBV27
d_call: NA
cdr3_nt: TGTGCCAGCAGTTTATCGGGGGCGGTCTCCTACGAGCAGTACTTC
cdr3_aa: CASSLSGAVSYEQYF

j_call: TRBJ1-4
clone_size: few
v_call: TRBV28
d_call: TRBD1
cdr3_nt: TGTGCCGGCGGGACAGAGAATGAAAAACTGTTTTTT
cdr3_aa: CAGGTENEKLFF

j_call: TRBJ2-7
clone_size: NA
v_call: TRBV27
d_call: NA
cdr3_nt: TGTGCCAGCAGTCCCACGGGATACGAGCAGTACTTC
cdr3_aa: CASSPTGYEQYF

j_call: TRBJ2-7
clone_size: NA
v_call: TRBV11-1
d_call: TRBD1
cdr3_nt: TGTGCCAGCAGCTGGACAGGGTCCTCCTACGAGCAGTACTTC
cdr3_aa: CASSWTGSSYEQYF

j_call: TRBJ1-1
clone_size: NA
v_call: TRBV7-9
d_call: NA
cdr3_nt: TGTGCCAGCAGCTTAGACAGGGTGGTTGAAGCTTTCTTT
cdr3_aa: CASSLDRVVEAFF

j_call: TRBJ2-5
clone_size: NA
v_call: TRBV2
d_call: TRBD2
cdr3_nt: TGTGCCAGTCGGACTAGCGGGAGCCAAGAGACCCAGTACTTC
cdr3_aa: CASRTSGSQETQYF

j_call: TRBJ2-1
clone_size: NA
v_call: TRBV27
d_call: NA
cdr3_nt: TGTGCCAGCAGTTTCGGGACCTACAATGAGCAGTTCTTC
cdr3_aa: CASSFGTYNEQFF

j_call: TRBJ2-1
clone_size: NA
v_call: TRBV10-3
d_call: TRBD2
cdr3_nt: TGTGCCATCAGTGAGTCTCTAGCGGGCTCCTACAATGAGCAGTTCTTC
cdr3_aa: CAISESLAGSYNEQFF

j_call: TRBJ2-1
clone_size: NA
v_call: TRBV19
d_call: NA
cdr3_nt: TGTGCCAGTAGTATAGATCTAGCCAATGAGCAGTTCTTC
cdr3_aa: CASSIDLANEQFF

j_call: TRBJ2-1
clone_size: NA
v_call: TRBV6-1
d_call: NA
cdr3_nt: TGTGCCACCCCCCGGGGCAATGAGCAGTTCTTC
cdr3_aa: CATPRGNEQFF

j_call: TRBJ1-1
clone_size: NA
v_call: TRBV28
d_call: TRBD1
cdr3_nt: TGTGCCAGCAGCCTCGGACAGGCGAACACTGAAGCTTTCTTT
cdr3_aa: CASSLGQANTEAFF

j_call: TRBJ1-1
clone_size: NA
v_call: TRBV5-4
d_call: TRBD1
cdr3_nt: TGTGCCAGCAGATCTGGACAGGGTTTCACTGAAGCTTTCTTT
cdr3_aa: CASRSGQGFTEAFF

j_call: TRBJ2-1
clone_size: NA
v_call: TRBV6-6
d_call: TRBD2
cdr3_nt: TGTGCCAGCAGTTATGCTAGCGGGAATGAGCAGTTCTTC
cdr3_aa: CASSYASGNEQFF

j_call: TRBJ2-1
clone_size: NA
v_call: TRBV30
d_call: NA
cdr3_nt: TGTGCCTGGAGTGTTGGAGGGCCTTACAATGAGCAGTTCTTC
cdr3_aa: CAWSVGGPYNEQFF

j_call: TRBJ2-1
clone_size: NA
v_call: TRBV11-1
d_call: TRBD2
cdr3_nt: TGTGCCAGCAGCCAACTAGCGGGGCCTGGAAATGAGCAGTTCTTC
cdr3_aa: CASSQLAGPGNEQFF

j_call: TRBJ2-7
clone_size: NA
v_call: TRBV6-6
d_call: TRBD1
cdr3_nt: TGTGCCAGCAAAACAGGGGGGACGGAGAACGAGCAGTACTTC
cdr3_aa: CASKTGGTENEQYF

j_call: TRBJ2-7
clone_size: NA
v_call: TRBV6-5
d_call: NA
cdr3_nt: TGTGCCAGCAGTTACGGTGACAGAACGGGCTACGAGCAGTACTTC
cdr3_aa: CASSYGDRTGYEQYF

j_call: TRBJ2-1
clone_size: NA
v_call: TRBV10-3
d_call: TRBD2
cdr3_nt: TGTGCCATCAAGCTCGGGACTAGCGACAATGAGCAGTTCTTC
cdr3_aa: CAIKLGTSDNEQFF

j_call: TRBJ2-7
clone_size: NA
v_call: TRBV19
d_call: TRBD2
cdr3_nt: TGTGCCAGTAGTGGCGGGAGGGCCTCCGAGCAGTACTTC
cdr3_aa: CASSGGRASEQYF

j_call: TRBJ2-3
clone_size: NA
v_call: TRBV9
d_call: TRBD2
cdr3_nt: TGTGCCAGCAAAGAGCTAGCGGTCAGCACAGATACGCAGTATTTT
cdr3_aa: CASKELAVSTDTQYF

j_call: TRBJ2-1
clone_size: NA
v_call: TRBV28
d_call: NA
cdr3_nt: TGTGCCAGCAGCTCGCGTGTTGTAGATGAGCAGTTCTTC
cdr3_aa: CASSSRVVDEQFF

j_call: TRBJ1-2
clone_size: NA
v_call: TRBV19
d_call: TRBD1
cdr3_nt: TGTGCCAGTAATTCTCTCACAGGGGTCGACTATGGCTACACCTTC
cdr3_aa: CASNSLTGVDYGYTF

j_call: TRBJ2-5
clone_size: NA
v_call: TRBV11-2
d_call: TRBD2
cdr3_nt: TGTGCCAGCAGCTCTCCGACTAGCGGGAGGGCCTCTAAGACCCAGTACTTC
cdr3_aa: CASSSPTSGRASKTQYF